The T cell receptor (beta chain) under discussion was sequenced for a study of blood T cells in healthy people across ages. CDR1 MDHEN and CDR2 SYDVKM come from the germline V gene. This CDR3 region has 15 residues. The V and J ends lost 5 bases and 5 bases respectively, with 15 bases between them. This clonotype was detected a few times. The antigen is undetermined. A sample-barcoded 5' primer and a J-beta primer mix were used in a second PCR of about 7 to 12 cycles. TCRdb reprocessed the 5' RACE reads via MiXCR and lists one record per CDR3 protein. The profile covers about 1.5 million distinct CDR3 sequences, with roughly 43% appearing a single time and 4% taken by the ten largest. Whole-study results and caveats: Greater diversity and more naive CD4+ cells were seen in long-lived donors than in aged donors.

PBMCs, at least 6.5 million per sample, were isolated. The sample taken for sequencing was blood. This TCR was sampled from a young woman in good health. This chain uses TRBV28 with TRBJ2-2; possible D gene TRBD1, 6 bases. The CDR3 DNA sequence: TGTGCCAGCAGTCCCACAGGGAGCGGAACCGGGGAGCTGTTTTTT. Protein: CASSPTGSGTGELFF. Full variable domain (outside the CDR3, taken from reference TRBV28 and TRBJ2-2): DVKVTQSSRYLVKRTGEKVFLECVQDMDHENMFWYRQDPGLGLRLIYFSYDVKMKEKGDIPEGYSVSREKKERFSLILESASTNQTSMYLCASSPTGSGTGELFFGEGSRLTVL.